This T cell receptor (beta chain) was recovered during a study of T cell repertoires in urothelial bladder cancer. The data were produced by immunoSEQ multiplex PCR, yet TCRdb's version contains in-frame clones alone and is incomplete. The sample records around 2,500 clones, around 72% being singletons. Study-wide points: Benign specimens held more T cells than urothelial carcinoma specimens. Carcinoma specimens had median roughly 2% tumor infiltrating lymphocytes, benign over 9%.

Regarding this clone: The antigen remains undetermined.

Trimming took 2 bases from V and 2 from J, leaving 4 bases between them. CDR1 is SGHAT, CDR2 FQNNGV, per germline. The CDR3 length is 14 residues. The specimen was bladder tissue. This TCR came from a human donor with a benign inflammatory bladder lesion. The genes are TRBV11-2 and TRBJ2-6; D is undetermined. DNA for the CDR3: TGTGCCAGCAGCTTACAGGCTGGGGCCAACGTCCTGACTTTC. Residues: CASSLQAGANVLTF.